The entry below gives a single T cell receptor (beta chain) sequence along with its context. No cognate antigen has been identified for it. Per-nucleotide qualities are absent, and no much larger clonotype sits a single base away. This entry comes from a study of early T cells in non-severe SARS-CoV-2 infection (dated by TCRdb to the early 2020s). About the full investigation: TCR sequencing used bulk RNA from unsorted whole blood, so alpha and beta chains could not be paired. Paper-wide results and their limitations: Matching against VDJdb was skewed toward anti-spike CD8 responses, likely underestimated virus-specific expansions, and missed private and CD4 specificities.

A distance of 12 bases separates the germline ends of V and J, which lose 7 bases and 0 bases respectively. As encoded in the germline V gene, CDR1 is SQVTM while CDR2 is ANQGSEA. From cysteine to phenylalanine, the CDR3 is 13 amino acids long. Only the CDR3 region is kept as DNA, spanning 39 bases read in frame from base 1. Set within a cohort of healthcare workers in London, UK, this nested case-control study involved weekly PCR testing of nasopharyngeal swabs along with blood sampling. Healthcare workers were recruited between 23 and 31 March 2020, during the week of the UK lockdown, and were followed weekly for up to roughly 15 weeks. Library method: 5' RACE. For sequencing, a NextSeq 500 was employed. The TCR library protocol attached unique molecular identifiers to individual cDNA molecules to correct for sequencing error and PCR bias. Sequencing covered both TCR alpha and beta chains, and within each sample the abundances of alpha and beta sequences were tightly co-correlated. The study's own analysis went as follows. Decombinator V4 was used to annotate TCR sequences for V gene, J gene and CDR3. TCRs were defined as expanded if a significant change between any two time points was detected under a Poisson model with p below 0.0001. TCR abundances were normalised to the total number of TCRs sequenced in each sample and reported as counts per million. TRAV1-2 paired with TRAJ12, TRAJ20 or TRAJ33 defined MAIT TCRs, while TRAV10 paired with TRAJ18 defined iNKT TCRs. VDJdb, accessed 1 November 2021, was searched for CMV, EBV and SARS-CoV-2 annotated TCRs, excluding TCRs annotated for multiple antigens. TCRdb ran its own pipeline on the public reads, namely fastp trimming at Q25 and MiXCR clone calling, and kept in-frame beta chains. Entries that share a CDR3 protein sequence are merged under the most common genes and DNA. Clone size and V and J calls follow TCRdb, not the original study. The sample profile shows about 79,000 distinct CDR3 sequences; roughly 13% of them were found once. The top ten constitute approximately 6% of the sample.

The TCR sequence derives from an adult who was a healthcare worker with PCR-confirmed SARS-CoV-2 infection or an uninfected control (not recorded which). The sequencing input was whole blood. Recombination linked TRBV29-1 to TRBJ1-1; TRBD1 is a possible D gene, resting on 5 matching bases. The CDR3 sequence is CSGLLTVNTEAFF. The nucleotide sequence reads TGCAGCGGACTCCTGACAGTGAACACTGAAGCTTTCTTT.